This TCR beta chain was obtained from a study of siplizumab effects on memory and regulatory T cells. Approximately 10^5 TCR templates were assayed per sample. Libraries were prepared by immunoSEQ multiplex PCR; TCRdb keeps only in-frame clonotypes and omits some of them. Altogether around 65,000 clones are present, 79% being singletons, with the ten largest covering 0.4% to 0.5%. Details on this clone: No antigen is known for it.

Overall study results and limits: The drug siplizumab significantly decreased the alloreactive sequences that could be traced to unstimulated CD4+ memory cells. Poor capture below about 10^-5 frequency left most alloreactive clones unmapped to unstimulated subsets. The mean Treg-derived percentage of mappable alloreactive CD4+ clones was under 75% with siplizumab compared with 26.9% in controls.

The specimen was memory CD4+ T cells sorted from blood. The clonotype originates from a human donor in good health.

Here the CDR3 reads CASSLGFVQGARKTETQYF. For the CDR3, the DNA is TGTGCCAGCAGCTTAGGGTTTGTGCAGGGGGCGCGAAAAACAGAGACCCAGTACTTC. The V gene is TRBV7-8, the J gene TRBJ2-5, with TRBD1 matching 8 bases. Trimming cost V 1 base and J 4 bases; bases outside gene matches: 17. Germline V CDR1 and CDR2: SGHVS, FQNEAQ. The CDR3 runs to 19 residues.